This T cell receptor (beta chain) emerged from a study of human T cells and chemical hapten exposure. The study's findings and limits: Expanded TCRs made up significantly more big CDR3 similarity clusters than controls did.

Methods used by the authors: Samples had a median of 95,638 TCRs, ranging roughly 20,000 to 750,000. TCRdb processed the RACE reads anew with MiXCR; each CDR3 protein has one entry. The V and J calls were not made by the authors but by TCRdb's processing. This table has approximately 86,000 distinct CDR3 sequences, roughly a tenth appearing once. Time point here: patch test 3, about 24 weeks after DPC sensitization. Treatment denoted: therapeutic diphenylcyclopropenone sensitization with weekly scalp DPC. Remarks on this clonotype: No antigen is known for it.

Germline CDR1 and CDR2: MNHEY and SVGEGT. This CDR3 comprises 14 residues. Between the trimmed V and J ends, which lost 2 bases and 2 bases, there was a span of 7 bases. V usage is TRBV6-2 or TRBV6-3 and J usage is TRBJ2-1; D unresolved. The sample in question was whole blood, obtained in connection with sensitization to the hapten diphenylcyclopropenone (DPC). The TCR comes from a woman aged 30 to 39 with alopecia areata. Some clones in this sample may be carry-over from other donors' samples. This CDR3 is CASSYNYPYNEQFF. In DNA form, the CDR3 reads TGTGCCAGCAGTTACAACTACCCCTACAATGAGCAGTTCTTC.